A selection of T cell receptor beta chains follows, all from one sample in a study of post-analysis software for immune sequencing data. TCRdb processed the PCR reads anew with MiXCR; each CDR3 protein has one entry. Among approximately 250,000 distinct CDR3 sequences listed, 36% were seen once. The sequencing sample was made of blood. Receptors were obtained from a girl under 18 with multiple sclerosis. The CDR3 runs from the conserved cysteine through the conserved F or W.

CDR3,V,J
CASSEGLSNYGYTF,TRBV2,TRBJ1-2
CASSTGQGGNEKLFF,TRBV28,TRBJ1-4
CASSHDTSGPGTGELFF,TRBV4-1,TRBJ2-2
CASSLVASFGANVLTF,TRBV5-1,TRBJ2-6
CASARGQGKETQYF,TRBV4-2,TRBJ2-5
CASSETRESGQSQHF,TRBV25-1,TRBJ1-5
CASSSANEQFF,TRBV12-3/TRBV12-4,TRBJ2-1
CASTARGRNTEAFF,TRBV28,TRBJ1-1
CASSRGWETQYF,TRBV13,.
CASSSLFSGRNQETQYF,TRBV11-2,TRBJ2-5
CASSPGPRELFF,TRBV27,TRBJ2-2
CASSPRDRGNNEQFF,TRBV7-3,TRBJ2-1
CASSQDRTETQYF,TRBV5-6,TRBJ2-5
CSARRGSGGPHEQFF,TRBV20-1,TRBJ2-1
CASSITVGSSTDTQYF,TRBV6-5,TRBJ2-3
CASSLGRAVDTQYF,TRBV5-1,TRBJ2-3
CASSKSGATYEQYF,TRBV12-3/TRBV12-4,TRBJ2-7
CASSYGSLASEQFF,TRBV6-5,TRBJ2-1
CASSLTRGYEQYF,TRBV13,.
CASSLEGESGQIYQETQYF,TRBV7-2,TRBJ2-5
CASSARGSQETQYF,TRBV7-9,TRBJ2-5
CSVGGLAYNEQYF,TRBV29-1,TRBJ2-5
CASSPRGRGTATDTQYF,TRBV3-1,TRBJ2-3
CASSMSGHSNQPQHF,TRBV19,TRBJ1-5
CASSLERRTEAFF,TRBV11-2,TRBJ1-1
CSANRPSGSIDTQYF,TRBV20-1,TRBJ2-3
CASSFDETQFF,TRBV12-3/TRBV12-4,.
CSARGTGPTEAFF,TRBV20-1,TRBJ1-1